These T cell receptor beta chains were read from a single sample in a study of identical twins. TCRdb reprocessed the 5' RACE reads with MiXCR, giving one entry per CDR3 protein. The top ten hold roughly 0.3% of the sample, which has approximately 1.8 million distinct CDR3 sequences, under 35% seen once. Material for sequencing was cord blood. The receptors come from a newborn girl in good health. Both conserved end residues are part of each CDR3. D genes are given only for firm matches. Clone size appears in some rows only: once, few, many, or a class for an expanded clone.

V gene: TRBV6-5; D gene: NA; J gene: TRBJ1-2; clone size: NA; CDR3 DNA: TGTGCCAGCAGTTACGGGGCATACGGCTACACCTTC; CDR3 protein: CASSYGAYGYTF
V gene: TRBV20-1; D gene: NA; J gene: TRBJ2-7; clone size: NA; CDR3 DNA: TGCAGTGCTAGGGGGGCTAAGCGGGGATGGGGTTCCTACGAGCAGTACTTC; CDR3 protein: CSARGAKRGWGSYEQYF
V gene: TRBV7-2; D gene: NA; J gene: TRBJ2-4; clone size: few; CDR3 DNA: TGTGCCAGCAGCTTAGGAGTTGGTGTAGCCAAAAACATTCAGTACTTC; CDR3 protein: CASSLGVGVAKNIQYF
V gene: TRBV24-1; D gene: TRBD1; J gene: TRBJ2-1; clone size: NA; CDR3 DNA: TGTGCCACCGGAACCAACACAGGGGTCGAGCAGTTCTTC; CDR3 protein: CATGTNTGVEQFF
V gene: TRBV20-1; D gene: TRBD2; J gene: TRBJ2-3; clone size: NA; CDR3 DNA: TGCAGTGCTAAGGCGGGGGAGGGCACAGATACGCAGTATTTT; CDR3 protein: CSAKAGEGTDTQYF
V gene: TRBV7-9; D gene: NA; J gene: TRBJ2-5; clone size: NA; CDR3 DNA: TGTGCCAGCAGCCCCGAGGCCGGGACGGTCCAAGAGACCCAGTACTTC; CDR3 protein: CASSPEAGTVQETQYF
V gene: TRBV2; D gene: TRBD1; J gene: TRBJ2-3; clone size: NA; CDR3 DNA: TGTGCCAGCACCGAAGGGACAGTACACACAGATACGCAGTATTTT; CDR3 protein: CASTEGTVHTDTQYF
V gene: TRBV27; D gene: NA; J gene: TRBJ1-2; clone size: NA; CDR3 DNA: TGTGCCAGCAGTCCCTTTCGGGGTCGGAATGGCTACACCTTC; CDR3 protein: CASSPFRGRNGYTF
V gene: TRBV10-3; D gene: NA; J gene: TRBJ2-4; clone size: NA; CDR3 DNA: TGTGCCATCAGTGAGTCGACGGGGCCGGCCTCACTAGCCAAAAACATTCAGTACTTC; CDR3 protein: CAISESTGPASLAKNIQYF
V gene: TRBV20-1; D gene: NA; J gene: TRBJ2-7; clone size: NA; CDR3 DNA: TGCAGTGCTAGAGATCCCAGACAGAATCCCCACGAGCAGTACTTC; CDR3 protein: CSARDPRQNPHEQYF
V gene: TRBV6-2/TRBV6-3; D gene: NA; J gene: TRBJ2-7; clone size: NA; CDR3 DNA: TGTGCCAGCAGAAGCCCGGGACGGAACTACGAGCAGTACTTC; CDR3 protein: CASRSPGRNYEQYF
V gene: TRBV14; D gene: NA; J gene: TRBJ1-6; clone size: NA; CDR3 DNA: TGTGCCAGCAGCCAAGTGAACGGTTCACCCCTCCACTTT; CDR3 protein: CASSQVNGSPLHF
V gene: TRBV28; D gene: NA; J gene: TRBJ1-1; clone size: NA; CDR3 DNA: TGTGCCAGCAGTAGGGGCAGCATGAACACTGAAGCTTTCTTT; CDR3 protein: CASSRGSMNTEAFF
V gene: TRBV28; D gene: NA; J gene: TRBJ2-7; clone size: NA; CDR3 DNA: TGTGCCAGTTCCGAGGCACACCTCGCCTACGAGCAGTACTTC; CDR3 protein: CASSEAHLAYEQYF
V gene: TRBV6-6; D gene: NA; J gene: TRBJ2-1; clone size: NA; CDR3 DNA: TGTGCCAGCAGTCGTAGCTGGGGAGGCTCCTACAATGAGCAGTTCTTC; CDR3 protein: CASSRSWGGSYNEQFF
V gene: TRBV6-5; D gene: NA; J gene: TRBJ1-5; clone size: NA; CDR3 DNA: TGTGCCAGCAGTTATCGCCCGCCCAGTTATGGCAATCAGCCCCAGCATTTT; CDR3 protein: CASSYRPPSYGNQPQHF
V gene: TRBV4-2; D gene: NA; J gene: TRBJ2-5; clone size: NA; CDR3 DNA: TGTGCCAGCAGCCAAGATCCGGGACTCCTTAACAATGAGCAGTACTTC; CDR3 protein: CASSQDPGLLNNEQYF
V gene: TRBV20-1; D gene: NA; J gene: TRBJ1-1; clone size: NA; CDR3 DNA: TGCCGAGGGGGGAACACTGAAGCTTTCTTT; CDR3 protein: CRGGNTEAFF
V gene: TRBV18; D gene: NA; J gene: TRBJ2-4; clone size: few; CDR3 DNA: TGTGCCAGCTCACCACAGGGCGGGAACATTCAGTACTTC; CDR3 protein: CASSPQGGNIQYF
V gene: TRBV9; D gene: TRBD2; J gene: TRBJ2-1; clone size: NA; CDR3 DNA: TGTGCCAGCAGCGTGGGGACTAGCGGGAGAGTGATCGACAATGAGCAGTTCTTC; CDR3 protein: CASSVGTSGRVIDNEQFF
V gene: TRBV27; D gene: TRBD2; J gene: TRBJ2-7; clone size: many; CDR3 DNA: TGTGCCAGCAGTTTAGGTAGCGGGCCCTACGAGCAGTACTTC; CDR3 protein: CASSLGSGPYEQYF
V gene: TRBV3-1; D gene: NA; J gene: TRBJ1-2; clone size: NA; CDR3 DNA: TGTGCCAGCAGCCAAGTTAGCGCCCCTCATTATGGCTACACCTTC; CDR3 protein: CASSQVSAPHYGYTF
V gene: TRBV7-6; D gene: NA; J gene: TRBJ2-3; clone size: few; CDR3 DNA: TGTGCCAGCAGCTTAGACCACCGGGATACGCAGTATTTT; CDR3 protein: CASSLDHRDTQYF
V gene: TRBV24-1; D gene: NA; J gene: TRBJ2-7; clone size: NA; CDR3 DNA: TGTGCCAGTGACCGACAGCCGCCCTACGAGCAGTACTTC; CDR3 protein: CASDRQPPYEQYF
V gene: TRBV3-1; D gene: NA; J gene: TRBJ2-7; clone size: NA; CDR3 DNA: TGTGCCAGCAGCTTTGACAGGTGGGGATACAATGAGCAGTACTTC; CDR3 protein: CASSFDRWGYNEQYF
V gene: TRBV20-1; D gene: TRBD1; J gene: TRBJ2-3; clone size: NA; CDR3 DNA: TGCAGTGCTAGATCCGAACAGGGGCTCACAGATACGCAGTATTTT; CDR3 protein: CSARSEQGLTDTQYF